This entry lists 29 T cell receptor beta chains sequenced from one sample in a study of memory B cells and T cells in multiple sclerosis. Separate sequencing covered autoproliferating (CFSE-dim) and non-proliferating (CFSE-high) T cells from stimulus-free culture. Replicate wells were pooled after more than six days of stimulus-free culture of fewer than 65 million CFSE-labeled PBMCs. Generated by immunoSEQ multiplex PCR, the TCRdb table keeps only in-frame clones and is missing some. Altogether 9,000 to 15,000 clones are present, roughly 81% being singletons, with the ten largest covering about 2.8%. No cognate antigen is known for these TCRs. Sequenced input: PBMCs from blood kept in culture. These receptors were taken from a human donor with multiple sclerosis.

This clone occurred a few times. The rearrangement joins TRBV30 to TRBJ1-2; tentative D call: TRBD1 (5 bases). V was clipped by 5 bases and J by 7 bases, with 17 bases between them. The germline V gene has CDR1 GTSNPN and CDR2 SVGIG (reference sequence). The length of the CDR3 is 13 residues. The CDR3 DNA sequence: TGTGCCTGGCAGGGAAGCCCTTCGGCTGGCTACACCTTC. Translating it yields CAWQGSPSAGYTF.

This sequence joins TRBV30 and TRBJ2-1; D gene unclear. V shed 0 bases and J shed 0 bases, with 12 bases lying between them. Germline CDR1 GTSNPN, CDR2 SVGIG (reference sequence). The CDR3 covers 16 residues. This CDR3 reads CAWSVLGRSSYNEQFF. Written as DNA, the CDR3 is TGTGCCTGGAGTGTACTCGGGCGAAGCTCCTACAATGAGCAGTTCTTC.

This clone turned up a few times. The CDR3 sequence is CATSRDRTNYEQYF. The DNA for the CDR3 is TGTGCCACCAGCAGAGATCGCACTAACTACGAGCAGTACTTC. The gene calls are TRBV15 and TRBJ2-7; D ambiguous. The CDR3 is 14 amino acids. V was pared by 0 bases and J by 3 bases, with 9 bases between. From germline, CDR1 is LNHNV and CDR2 YYDKDF (reference sequence).

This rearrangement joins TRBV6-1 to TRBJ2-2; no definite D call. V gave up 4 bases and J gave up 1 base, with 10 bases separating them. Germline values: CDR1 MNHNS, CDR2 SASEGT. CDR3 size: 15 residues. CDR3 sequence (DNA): TGTGCCAGCAGTGTGGAAGCCATGAACACCGGGGAGCTGTTTTTT. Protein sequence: CASSVEAMNTGELFF.

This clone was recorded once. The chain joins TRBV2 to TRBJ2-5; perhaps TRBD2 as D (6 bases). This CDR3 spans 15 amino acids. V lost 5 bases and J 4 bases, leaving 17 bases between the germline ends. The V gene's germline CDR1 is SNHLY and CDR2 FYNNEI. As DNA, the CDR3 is TGTGCCAGCAGTTCCAGGGCAGGGACTTCAGAGACCCAGTACTTC. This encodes CASSSRAGTSETQYF.

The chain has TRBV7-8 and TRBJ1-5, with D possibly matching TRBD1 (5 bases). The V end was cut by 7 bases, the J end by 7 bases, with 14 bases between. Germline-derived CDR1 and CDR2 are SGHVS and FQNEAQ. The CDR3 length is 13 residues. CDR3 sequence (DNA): TGTGCCAGCACCCGGGGCGGTGGCCAGCCCCAGCATTTT. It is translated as CASTRGGGQPQHF. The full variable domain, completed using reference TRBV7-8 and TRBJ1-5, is GAGVSQSPRYKVAKRGQDVALRCDPISGHVSLFWYQQALGQGPEFLTYFQNEAQLDKSGLPSDRFFAERPEGSVSTLKIQRTQQEDSAVYLCASTRGGGQPQHFGDGTRLSIL.

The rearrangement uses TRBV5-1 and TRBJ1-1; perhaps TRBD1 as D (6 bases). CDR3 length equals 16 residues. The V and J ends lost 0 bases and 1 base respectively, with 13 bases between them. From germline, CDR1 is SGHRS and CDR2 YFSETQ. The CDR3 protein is CASSLGGARGNTEAFF. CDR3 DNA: TGCGCCAGCAGCTTGGGTGGGGCCAGGGGGAACACTGAAGCTTTCTTT.

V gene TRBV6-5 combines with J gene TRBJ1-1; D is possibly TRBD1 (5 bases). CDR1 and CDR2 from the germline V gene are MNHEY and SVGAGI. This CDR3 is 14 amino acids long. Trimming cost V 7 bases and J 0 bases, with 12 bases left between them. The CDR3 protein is CASTNGGLNTEAFF. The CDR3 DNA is TGTGCCAGCACCAACGGGGGGTTGAACACTGAAGCTTTCTTT.

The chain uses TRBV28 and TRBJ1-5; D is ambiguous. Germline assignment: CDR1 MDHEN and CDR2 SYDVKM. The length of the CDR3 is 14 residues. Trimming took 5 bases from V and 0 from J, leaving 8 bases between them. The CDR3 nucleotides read TGTGCCAGCAGTGGAGAAGATAGCAATCAGCCCCAGCATTTT. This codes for CASSGEDSNQPQHF.

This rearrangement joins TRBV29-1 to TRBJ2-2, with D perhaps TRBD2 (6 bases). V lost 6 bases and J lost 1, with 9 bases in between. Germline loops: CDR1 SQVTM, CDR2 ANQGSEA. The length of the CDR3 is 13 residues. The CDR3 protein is CSVGLLNTGELFF. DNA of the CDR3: TGCAGCGTCGGACTACTGAACACCGGGGAGCTGTTTTTT.

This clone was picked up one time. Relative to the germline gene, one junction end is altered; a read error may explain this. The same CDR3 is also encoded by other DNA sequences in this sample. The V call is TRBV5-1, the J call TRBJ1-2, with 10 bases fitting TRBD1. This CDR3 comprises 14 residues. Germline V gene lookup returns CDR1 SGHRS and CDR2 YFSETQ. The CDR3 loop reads CASSPGQGVYGYTF. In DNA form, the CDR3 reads TGTGCCAGCAGCCCCGGACAGGGGGTTTATGGCTACACCTTC.

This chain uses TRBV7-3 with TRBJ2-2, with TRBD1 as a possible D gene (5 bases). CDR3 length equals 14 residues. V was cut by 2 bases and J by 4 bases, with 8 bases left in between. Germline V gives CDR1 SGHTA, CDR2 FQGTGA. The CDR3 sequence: CASSLQGPTGELFF. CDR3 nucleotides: TGTGCCAGCAGCTTACAGGGCCCCACCGGGGAGCTGTTTTTT.

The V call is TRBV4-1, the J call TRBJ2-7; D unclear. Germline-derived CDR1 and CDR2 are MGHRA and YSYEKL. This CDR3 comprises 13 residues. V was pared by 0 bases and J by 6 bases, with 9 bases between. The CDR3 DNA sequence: TGCGCCAGCAGCCAAGAAAATTGGGGCGAGCAGTACTTC. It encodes CASSQENWGEQYF.

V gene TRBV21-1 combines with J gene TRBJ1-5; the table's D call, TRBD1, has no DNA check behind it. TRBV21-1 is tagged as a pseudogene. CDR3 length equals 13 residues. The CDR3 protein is CASTKRRGQPQHF. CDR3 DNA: TGTGCCAGCACCAAAAGAAGGGGACAGCCCCAGCATTTT.

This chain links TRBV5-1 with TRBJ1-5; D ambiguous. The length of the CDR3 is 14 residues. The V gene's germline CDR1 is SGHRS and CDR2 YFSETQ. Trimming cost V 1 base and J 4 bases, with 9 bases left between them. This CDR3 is CASSLNTGNQPQHF. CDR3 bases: TGCGCCAGCAGCTTGAATACGGGAAATCAGCCCCAGCATTTT.

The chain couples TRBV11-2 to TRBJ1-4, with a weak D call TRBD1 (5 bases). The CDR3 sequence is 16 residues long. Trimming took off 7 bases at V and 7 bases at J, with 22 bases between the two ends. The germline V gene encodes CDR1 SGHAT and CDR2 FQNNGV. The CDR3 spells CASTPGGAKGGEKLFF. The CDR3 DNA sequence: TGTGCCAGCACCCCGGGTGGGGCGAAGGGAGGTGAAAAACTGTTTTTT.

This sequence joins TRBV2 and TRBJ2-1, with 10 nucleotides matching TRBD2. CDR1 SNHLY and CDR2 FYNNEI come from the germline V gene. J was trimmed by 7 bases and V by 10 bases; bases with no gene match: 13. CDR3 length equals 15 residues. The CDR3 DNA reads TGTGCCACGGCCCCAGCGGGGGGGCCTTTTAATGAGCAGTTCTTC. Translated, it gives CATAPAGGPFNEQFF.

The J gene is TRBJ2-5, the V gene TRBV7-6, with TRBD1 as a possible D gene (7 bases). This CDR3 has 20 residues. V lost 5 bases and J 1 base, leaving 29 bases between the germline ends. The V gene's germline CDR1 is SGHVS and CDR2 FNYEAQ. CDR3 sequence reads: CASSRPTGGGGAEPQETQYF. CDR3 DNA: TGTGCCAGCAGCCGGCCAACTGGTGGAGGGGGCGCGGAACCCCAAGAGACCCAGTACTTC.

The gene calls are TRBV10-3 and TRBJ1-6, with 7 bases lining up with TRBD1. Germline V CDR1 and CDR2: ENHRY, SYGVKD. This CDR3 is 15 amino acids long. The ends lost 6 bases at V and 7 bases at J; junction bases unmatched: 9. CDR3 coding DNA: TGTGCCATCAGAATGTCTGGACAGGACAATTCACCCCTCCACTTT. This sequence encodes CAIRMSGQDNSPLHF.

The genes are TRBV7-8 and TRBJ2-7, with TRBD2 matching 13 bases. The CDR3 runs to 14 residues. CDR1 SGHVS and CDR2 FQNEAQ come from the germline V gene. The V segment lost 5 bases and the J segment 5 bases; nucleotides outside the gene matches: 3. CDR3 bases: TGTGCCAGCAGCAACGGACTAGCGGGAGACGAGCAGTACTTC. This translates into CASSNGLAGDEQYF.

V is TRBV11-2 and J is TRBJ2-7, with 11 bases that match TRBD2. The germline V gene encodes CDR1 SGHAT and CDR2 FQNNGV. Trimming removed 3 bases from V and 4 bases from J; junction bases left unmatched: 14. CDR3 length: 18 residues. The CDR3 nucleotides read TGTGCCAGCAGCTTTCGGACTAGCGGGCCTCTTGGGGGATACGAGCAGTACTTC. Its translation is CASSFRTSGPLGGYEQYF. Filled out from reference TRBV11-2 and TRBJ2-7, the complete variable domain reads EAGVAQSPRYKIIEKRQSVAFWCNPISGHATLYWYQQILGQGPKLLIQFQNNGVVDDSQLPKDRFSAERLKGVDSTLKIQPAKLEDSAVYLCASSFRTSGPLGGYEQYFGPGTRLTVT.

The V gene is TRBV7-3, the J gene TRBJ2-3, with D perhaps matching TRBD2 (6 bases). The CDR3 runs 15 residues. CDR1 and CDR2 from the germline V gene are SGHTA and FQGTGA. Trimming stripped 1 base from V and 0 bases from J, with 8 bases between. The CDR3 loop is CASSLIRGSTDTQYF. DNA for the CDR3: TGTGCCAGCAGCTTAATTCGGGGGAGCACAGATACGCAGTATTTT.

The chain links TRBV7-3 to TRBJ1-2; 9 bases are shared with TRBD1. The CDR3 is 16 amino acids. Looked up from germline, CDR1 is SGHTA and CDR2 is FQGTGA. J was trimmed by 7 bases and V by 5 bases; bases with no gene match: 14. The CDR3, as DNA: TGTGCCAGCAGCATCGGACCGGACAGGGGCGGAGGTGGCTACACCTTC. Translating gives CASSIGPDRGGGGYTF. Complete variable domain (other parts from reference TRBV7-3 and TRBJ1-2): GAGVSQTPSNKVTEKGKYVELRCDPISGHTALYWYRQSLGQGPEFLIYFQGTGAADDSGLPNDRFFAVRPEGSVSTLKIQRTERGDSAVYLCASSIGPDRGGGGYTFGSGTRLTVV.

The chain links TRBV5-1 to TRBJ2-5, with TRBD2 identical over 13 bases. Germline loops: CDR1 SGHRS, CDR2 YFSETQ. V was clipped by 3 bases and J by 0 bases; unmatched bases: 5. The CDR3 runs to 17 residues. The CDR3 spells CASSSGLAGNNQETQYF. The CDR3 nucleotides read TGCGCCAGCAGCTCGGGACTAGCGGGAAATAACCAAGAGACCCAGTACTTC.

The CDR3 loop is CASSIGQGASYGYTF. The CDR3 bases are TGTGCCAGTAGTATAGGGCAGGGGGCGAGCTATGGCTACACCTTC. The chain links TRBV19 to TRBJ1-2, with 8 nucleotides matching TRBD1. There are 15 residues in the CDR3. After removal of 1 base from V and 4 bases from J, the junction contained 5 bases not matched to a gene. Germline values: CDR1 LNHDA, CDR2 SQIVND (reference sequence).

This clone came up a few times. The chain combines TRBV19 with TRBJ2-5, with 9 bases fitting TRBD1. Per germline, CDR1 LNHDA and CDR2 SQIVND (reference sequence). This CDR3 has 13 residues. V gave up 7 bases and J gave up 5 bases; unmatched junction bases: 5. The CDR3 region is CASMGQGEETQYF. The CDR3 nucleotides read TGTGCCAGTATGGGACAGGGTGAGGAGACCCAGTACTTC.

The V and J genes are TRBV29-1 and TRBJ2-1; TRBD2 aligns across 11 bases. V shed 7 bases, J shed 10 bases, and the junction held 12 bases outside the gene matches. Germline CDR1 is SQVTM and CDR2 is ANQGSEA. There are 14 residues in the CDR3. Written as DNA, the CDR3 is TGCAGCGGTATAGCGGGAGGGTCGGTAGGGGAGCAGTTCTTC. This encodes CSGIAGGSVGEQFF.

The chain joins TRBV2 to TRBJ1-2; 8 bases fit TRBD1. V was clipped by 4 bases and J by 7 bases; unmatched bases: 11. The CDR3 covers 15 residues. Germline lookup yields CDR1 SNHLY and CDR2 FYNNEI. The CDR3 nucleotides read TGTGCCAGCAGTGGGGTGGGGCAGGGGGCGGTTGGCTACACCTTC. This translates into CASSGVGQGAVGYTF. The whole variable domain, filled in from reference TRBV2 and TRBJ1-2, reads EPEVTQTPSHQVTQMGQEVILRCVPISNHLYFYWYRQILGQKVEFLVSFYNNEISEKSEIFDDQFSVERPDGSNFTLKIRSTKLEDSAMYFCASSGVGQGAVGYTFGSGTRLTVV.

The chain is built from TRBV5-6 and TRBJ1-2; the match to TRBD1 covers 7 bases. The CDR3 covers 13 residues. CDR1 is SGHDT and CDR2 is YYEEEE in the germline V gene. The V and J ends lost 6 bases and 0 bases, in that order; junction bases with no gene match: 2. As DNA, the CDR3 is TGTGCCAGCACGACAGGGTCTAACTATGGCTACACCTTC. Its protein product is CASTTGSNYGYTF.